Below, one T cell receptor (beta chain) is given with its context. Its antigen is still unknown. One entry per CDR3 protein, called by TCRdb with MiXCR from the reads. The sample shows some 560,000 distinct CDR3 sequences, roughly 42% of them seen only once. These data come from a study of T cell repertoires in cytomegalovirus infection. As for the study in general: In the study, CMV epitopes included recently identified HLA-C-restricted and well-studied HLA-B-restricted ones. Evidence of both CMV infection and a matching HLA type came from public TCR beta signatures. General study findings and limits: The ex vivo response showed dominance by HLA-C-restricted CMV-specific TCR beta clonotypes. Of the TCR beta families, the public ones yielded a cumulative frequency that identified carriers of CMV plus the relevant HLA.

The sequence came from a human donor in good health (CMV status not recorded). Some clones in this sample may be carry-over from other donors' samples. The input for sequencing was cultured PBMCs, taken from culture after CMV antigen stimulation.

The CDR3: CASSGMDTRGGTQYF. The CDR3 region has the DNA TGTGCCAGCAGCGGGATGGACACCAGGGGAGGTACGCAGTATTTT. This sequence joins TRBV7-6 and TRBJ2-3, with D perhaps being TRBD1 or TRBD2 (6 bases each). Germline CDR1 SGHVS, CDR2 FNYEAQ. CDR3 length: 15 amino acids. V lost 5 bases, J lost 8 bases, and 20 bases lay in between.